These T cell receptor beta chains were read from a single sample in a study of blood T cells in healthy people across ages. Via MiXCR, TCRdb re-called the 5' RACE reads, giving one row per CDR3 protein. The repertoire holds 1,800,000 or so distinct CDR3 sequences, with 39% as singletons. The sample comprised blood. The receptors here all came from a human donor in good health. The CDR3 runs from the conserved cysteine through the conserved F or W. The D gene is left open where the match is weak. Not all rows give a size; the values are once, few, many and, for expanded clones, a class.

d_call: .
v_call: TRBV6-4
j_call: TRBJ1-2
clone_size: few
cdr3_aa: CASSSQAGRSYGYTF
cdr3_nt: TGTGCCAGCAGTTCCCAAGCCGGACGGAGCTATGGCTACACCTTC

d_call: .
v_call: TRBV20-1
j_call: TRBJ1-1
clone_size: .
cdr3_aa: CSASLGGADTEAFF
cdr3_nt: TGCAGTGCTTCCCTAGGGGGGGCTGACACTGAAGCTTTCTTT

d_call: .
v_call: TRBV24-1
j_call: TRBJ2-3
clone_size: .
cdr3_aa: CASQAGLATDTQYF
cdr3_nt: TGTGCCTCGCAGGCGGGTCTCGCCACAGATACGCAGTATTTT

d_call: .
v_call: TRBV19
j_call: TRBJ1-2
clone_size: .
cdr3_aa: CASRRTEESYTF
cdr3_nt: TGTGCCAGTAGGAGGACAGAGGAGAGCTACACCTTC

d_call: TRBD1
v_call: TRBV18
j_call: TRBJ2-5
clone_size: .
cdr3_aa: CASSPRTGYQETQYF
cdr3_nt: TGTGCCAGCTCACCACGGACAGGGTACCAAGAGACCCAGTACTTC

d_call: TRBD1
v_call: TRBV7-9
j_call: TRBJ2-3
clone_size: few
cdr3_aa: CASSWTGISSTDTQYF
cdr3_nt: TGTGCCAGCAGCTGGACAGGAATTTCTAGCACAGATACGCAGTATTTT

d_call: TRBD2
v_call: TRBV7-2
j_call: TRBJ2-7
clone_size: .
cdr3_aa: CASSLEERGDYEQYF
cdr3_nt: TGTGCCAGCAGCTTAGAGGAGCGGGGAGACTACGAGCAGTACTTC

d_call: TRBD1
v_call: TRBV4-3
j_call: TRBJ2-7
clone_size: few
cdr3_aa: CASSQDRGLGYEQYF
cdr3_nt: TGCGCCAGCAGCCAAGACAGGGGGCTTGGCTACGAGCAGTACTTC

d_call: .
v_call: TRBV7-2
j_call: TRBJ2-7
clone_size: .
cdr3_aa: CASSPRTATSYEQYF
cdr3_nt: TGTGCCAGCAGCCCACGGACAGCTACTTCCTACGAGCAGTACTTC

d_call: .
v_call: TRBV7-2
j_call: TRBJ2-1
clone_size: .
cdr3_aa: CASSANRVGEQFF
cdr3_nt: TGTGCCAGCAGCGCTAACAGGGTTGGTGAGCAGTTCTTC

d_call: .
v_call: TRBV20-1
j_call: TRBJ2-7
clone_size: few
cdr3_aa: CSARNMGHEYEQYF
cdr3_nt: TGCAGTGCTAGAAATATGGGACATGAGTACGAGCAGTACTTC

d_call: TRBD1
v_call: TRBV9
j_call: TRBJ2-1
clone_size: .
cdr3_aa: CASRGQGRNNEQFF
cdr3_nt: TGTGCCAGCAGAGGACAGGGGCGAAACAATGAGCAGTTCTTC

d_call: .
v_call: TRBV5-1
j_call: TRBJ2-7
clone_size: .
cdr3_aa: CASSLDSFATYEQYF
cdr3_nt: TGCGCCAGCAGCTTGGACAGTTTCGCTACGTACGAGCAGTACTTC

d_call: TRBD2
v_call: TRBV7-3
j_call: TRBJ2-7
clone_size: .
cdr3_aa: CASSPYGGGTYEQYF
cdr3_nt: TGTGCCAGCAGTCCTTACGGGGGGGGGACCTACGAGCAGTACTTC

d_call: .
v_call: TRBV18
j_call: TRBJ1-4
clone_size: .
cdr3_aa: CASSPVQAGLNEKLFF
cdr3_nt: TGTGCCAGCTCACCGGTTCAGGCGGGATTGAATGAAAAACTGTTTTTT

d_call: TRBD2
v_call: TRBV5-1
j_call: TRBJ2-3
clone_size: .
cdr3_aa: CASSPFVRGVTDTQYF
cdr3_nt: TGCGCCAGCAGCCCCTTCGTGCGGGGGGTCACAGATACGCAGTATTTT

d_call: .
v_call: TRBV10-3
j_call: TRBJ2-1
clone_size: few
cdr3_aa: CAIRKAPSEEQFF
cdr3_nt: TGTGCCATCAGGAAGGCGCCCTCCGAGGAGCAGTTCTTC

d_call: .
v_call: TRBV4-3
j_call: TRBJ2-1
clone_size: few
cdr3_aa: CASSQGDRAYNEQFF
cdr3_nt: TGTGCCAGCAGCCAAGGGGATAGGGCCTACAATGAGCAGTTCTTC

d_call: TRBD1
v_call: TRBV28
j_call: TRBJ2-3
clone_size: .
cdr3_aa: CASSLGGLGTDNTDTQYF
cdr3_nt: TGTGCCAGCAGTTTAGGGGGATTAGGGACAGATAACACAGATACGCAGTATTTT

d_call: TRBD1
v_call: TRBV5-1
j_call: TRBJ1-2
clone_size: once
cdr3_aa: CASSMGQGHYGYTF
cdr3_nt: TGCGCCAGCAGCATGGGACAGGGGCACTATGGCTACACCTTC

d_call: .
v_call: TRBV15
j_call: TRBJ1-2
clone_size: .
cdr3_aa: CATSRGGPSYGYTF
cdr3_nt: TGTGCCACCAGCAGGGGTGGACCGAGCTATGGCTACACCTTC

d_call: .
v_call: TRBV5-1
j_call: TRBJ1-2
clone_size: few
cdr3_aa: CASSQGLTEGYGYTF
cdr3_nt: TGCGCCAGCAGCCAGGGACTCACCGAGGGCTATGGCTATACCTTC

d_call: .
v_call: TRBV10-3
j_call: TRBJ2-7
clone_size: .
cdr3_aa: CAISDGVEGEQYF
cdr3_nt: TGTGCCATCAGCGACGGGGTAGAGGGCGAGCAGTACTTC

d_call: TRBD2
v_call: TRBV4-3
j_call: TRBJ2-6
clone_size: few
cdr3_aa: CASSQEASGASGANVLTF
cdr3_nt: TGCGCCAGCAGCCAAGAGGCTAGCGGGGCCTCTGGGGCCAACGTCCTGACTTTC

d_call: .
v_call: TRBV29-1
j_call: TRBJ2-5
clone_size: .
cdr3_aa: CSVLLVAGETQYF
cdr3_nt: TGCAGCGTTCTTCTCGTGGCAGGCGAGACCCAGTACTTC

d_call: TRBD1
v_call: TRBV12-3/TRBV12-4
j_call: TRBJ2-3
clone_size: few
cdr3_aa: CASSATRGGDTQYF
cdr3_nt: TGTGCCAGCAGTGCTACTAGAGGGGGCGATACGCAGTATTTT

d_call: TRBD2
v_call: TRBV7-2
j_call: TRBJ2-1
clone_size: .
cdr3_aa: CASSLAIAGGGNEQFF
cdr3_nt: TGTGCCAGCAGCTTAGCTATAGCGGGGGGTGGGAATGAGCAGTTCTTC

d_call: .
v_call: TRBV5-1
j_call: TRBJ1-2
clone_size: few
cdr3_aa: CASSTRTDFYGYTF
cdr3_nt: TGCGCCAGCAGCACGCGGACAGACTTCTATGGCTACACCTTC

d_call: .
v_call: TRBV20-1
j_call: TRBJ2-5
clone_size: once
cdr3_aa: CSARMYQETQYF
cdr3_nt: TGCAGTGCTCGGATGTACCAAGAGACCCAGTACTTC

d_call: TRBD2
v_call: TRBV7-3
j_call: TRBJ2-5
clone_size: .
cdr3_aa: CASSEGLAEGTQYF
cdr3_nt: TGTGCCAGCAGCGAGGGACTAGCTGAAGGGACCCAGTACTTC